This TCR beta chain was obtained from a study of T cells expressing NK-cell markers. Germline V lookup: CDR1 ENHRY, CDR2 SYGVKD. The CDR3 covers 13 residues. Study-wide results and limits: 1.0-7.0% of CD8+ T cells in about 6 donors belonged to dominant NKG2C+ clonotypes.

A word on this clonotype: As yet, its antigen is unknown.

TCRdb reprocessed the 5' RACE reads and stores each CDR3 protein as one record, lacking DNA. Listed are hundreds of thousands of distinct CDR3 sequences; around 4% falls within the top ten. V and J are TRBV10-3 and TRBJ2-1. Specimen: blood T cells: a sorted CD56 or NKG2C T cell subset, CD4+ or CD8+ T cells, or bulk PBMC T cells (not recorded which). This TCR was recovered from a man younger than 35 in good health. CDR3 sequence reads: CALSDSSYNEQFF.